This T cell receptor beta chain stems from a study of cytomegalovirus exposure and HLA in healthy donors. Comment on this clone: The target antigen is unknown.

The primer mix had 60 Vbeta and 13 Jbeta primers. Clones were read by immunoSEQ multiplex PCR, and TCRdb kept only the in-frame ones, dropping some. The sample has 160,000 or so clones, 80% seen once; the top ten hold approximately 4.5%. Study-wide findings and caveats: HLA alleles were associated with 16,000 or so TCR beta sequences in a later analysis at 0.05 false discovery rate. The only immune exposure information that was available was CMV serostatus.

The CDR3 totals 13 residues. V dropped 6 bases and J dropped 4 bases, with 10 bases sitting between them. The germline V gene has CDR1 MNHEY and CDR2 SMNVEV (reference sequence). The clonotype originates from a young man in good health and CMV-seronegative. The V call is TRBV27, the J call TRBJ1-5; TRBD1 might be the D (6 bases). Sequenced sample: PBMCs. CDR3 residues: CASSPDRNQPQHF. CDR3 in DNA: TGTGCCAGCAGCCCCGACAGGAATCAGCCCCAGCATTTT.